This entry is about one TCR beta chain. Seattle patient enrollment occurred during active infection, with longitudinal follow-up thereafter. Germline CDR1 reads SGHDT; CDR2 reads YYEEEE. V was cut by 0 bases and J by 4 bases, with 5 bases left in between. The CDR3 has 14 amino acids. The data were obtained in a study of blood T cell repertoires in COVID-19. On the study more broadly: The United States, Italy and Spain were the sources of the acute and convalescent COVID-19 samples. Sources were T cells, B-cell-depleted T cells, or PBMCs; the material itself was cDNA or gDNA.

Original analysis: Scientists estimated how many nucleated cells there were by amplifying reference gene primers. The data were produced by immunoSEQ multiplex PCR, yet TCRdb's version contains in-frame clones alone and is incomplete. That table is the source of V, J and clone size, and D and trimming were worked out from the DNA. Counted here are fewer than 150,000 clones, around 91% occurring once; the ten biggest clones make up 3.8%. This sequence originates from a woman aged 55-69 years with COVID-19, enrolled during active disease. The specimen was peripheral blood. This sequence joins TRBV5-6 and TRBJ1-6; no firm D call. CDR3 coding DNA: TGTGCCAGCAGCTTGGGGCAGTATAATTCACCCCTCCACTTT. Its translation: CASSLGQYNSPLHF.